This T cell receptor beta chain appears in the sequencing data of a study of blood T cells in healthy people across ages. V gave up 8 bases and J gave up 9 bases, with 14 bases separating them. The CDR3 extends over 12 amino acids. CDR1 is ENHRY, CDR2 SYGVKD, per germline. This clonotype was picked up a small number of times. It was with a sample-barcoded 5' primer and a J-beta primer mix that a second PCR of roughly 7 to 12 cycles was run. A template-switch adaptor containing 12 random nucleotides labeled each cDNA molecule. In TCRdb, the 5' RACE reads were re-called with MiXCR into one record per CDR3 protein. This sample has roughly 1,300,000 distinct CDR3 sequences, with roughly 59% found just once.

This clonotype originated in a man aged 18-30 years in good health. The chain has TRBV10-3 and TRBJ2-1; possibly TRBD2 for D (5 bases). Material: blood. Written as DNA, the CDR3 is TGTGCCATCTTAGCCTTAGGGAGTGAGCAGTTCTTC. Protein sequence: CAILALGSEQFF.